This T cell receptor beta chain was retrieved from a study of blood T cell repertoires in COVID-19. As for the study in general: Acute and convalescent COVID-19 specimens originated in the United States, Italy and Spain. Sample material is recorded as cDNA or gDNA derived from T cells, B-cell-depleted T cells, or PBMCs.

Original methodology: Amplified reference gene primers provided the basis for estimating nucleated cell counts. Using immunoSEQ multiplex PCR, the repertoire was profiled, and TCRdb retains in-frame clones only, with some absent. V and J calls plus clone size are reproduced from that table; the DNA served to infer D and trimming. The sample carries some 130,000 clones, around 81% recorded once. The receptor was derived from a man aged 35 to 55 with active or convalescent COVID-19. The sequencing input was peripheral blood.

The DNA of the CDR3 is TGTGCCAGCTGTGCAGGATCCCAAGAGACCCAGTACTTC. It specifies CASCAGSQETQYF. The chain couples TRBV21-1 to TRBJ2-5; the D call of TRBD1 is as the table states it, not checked on the DNA. TRBV21-1 has pseudogene status. The CDR3 covers 13 residues.